The source of this T cell receptor (beta chain) is a study of blood T cell repertoires in COVID-19. The data were produced by immunoSEQ multiplex PCR, yet TCRdb's version contains in-frame clones alone and is incomplete. The repertoire holds roughly 120,000 clones, with 85% to 90% as singletons. Per the germline V gene, CDR1 is SQVTM and CDR2 is ANQGSEA. V shed 3 bases and J 4 bases; nucleotides not matched to a gene: 5. This CDR3 has 14 residues. The material sequenced was peripheral blood. The rearrangement uses TRBV29-1 and TRBJ2-1, with 8 positions matching TRBD2. This receptor was identified in a man in his sixties or seventies who had recovered from COVID-19. The CDR3 nucleotides read TGCAGCGTTGATGGGACTAGATTATACAATGAGCAGTTCTTC. Translated, it gives CSVDGTRLYNEQFF.